The 31 T cell receptor beta chains below all came from one sample that was sequenced in a study of cytomegalovirus exposure and HLA in healthy donors. PCR involved 60 Vbeta and 13 Jbeta primers. Sequencing was performed with immunoSEQ multiplex PCR; in TCRdb, only in-frame clones are kept and a portion is missing. The data contain roughly 130,000 clones, just under 75% of them singletons. Sequencing was performed on PBMCs. The receptor source for this set is a man aged 40-50 years in good health and CMV-seropositive.

The chain joins TRBV28 to TRBJ1-5; no clear D gene. Trimming removed 7 bases at V and 4 bases at J, with 11 bases between. Germline values: CDR1 MDHEN, CDR2 SYDVKM. The CDR3 spans 13 residues. The CDR3 bases are TGTGCCAGCACCATTGGCTGGAATCAGCCCCAGCATTTT. Translated: CASTIGWNQPQHF.

This clone was observed a handful of times. The chain recombines TRBV7-8 with TRBJ1-4, with D possibly being TRBD1 (5 bases). The V and J ends lost 5 bases and 3 bases respectively, with 19 bases between them. This CDR3 has 17 amino acids. The germline gives CDR1 SGHVS, CDR2 FQNEAQ. The CDR3 DNA sequence: TGTGCCAGCAGCCCCCTGGGACTGGCGGTTTCTAATGAAAAACTGTTTTTT. Its protein is CASSPLGLAVSNEKLFF.

In this sample, this clone turned up a few times. The V gene is TRBV20-1, the J gene TRBJ2-2; unclear D gene. Germline CDR1 reads DFQATT; CDR2 reads SNEGSKA (reference sequence). The CDR3 runs to 11 residues. Trimming pared 5 bases from V and 6 bases from J, leaving 7 bases between. In DNA, the CDR3 is TGCAGTGCTGGGCCGGCCGGGGAGCTGTTTTTT. Its protein is CSAGPAGELFF.

The CDR3, as DNA: TGTGCCTGGAGTACCACCGGAGGGACTGAAGCTTTCTTT. Translation: CAWSTTGGTEAFF. The rearrangement joins TRBV30 to TRBJ1-1; D gene uncertain. CDR1 GTSNPN and CDR2 SVGIG come from the germline V gene (reference sequence). The CDR3 totals 13 residues. V lost 2 bases and J 5 bases, leaving 12 bases between the germline ends.

CDR3: CASSLGQKDYGYTF. CDR3 sequence (DNA): TGCGCCAGCAGCTTAGGACAGAAGGACTATGGCTACACCTTC. The chain recombines TRBV5-1 with TRBJ1-2; D possibly corresponds to TRBD1 (6 bases). Germline-derived CDR1 and CDR2 are SGHRS and YFSETQ. V was shortened by 2 bases and J by 3 bases, with 11 bases between the two germline ends. The CDR3 is 14 residues long.

This rearrangement joins TRBV9 to TRBJ2-3; 12 positions agree with TRBD2. The junction had 13 bases not matched to a gene; V was cut back by 8 bases and J by 6 bases. The CDR3 is 16 residues long. CDR1 and CDR2 (germline): SGDLS, YYNGEE. CDR3 in DNA: TGTGCCAGTGGTTTGGGGGGACTAGCGGGTCGGGATACGCAGTATTTT. It translates to CASGLGGLAGRDTQYF.

The V gene is TRBV29-1, the J gene TRBJ2-7; D remains unclear. V lost 4 bases and J lost 5, with 12 bases in between. CDR1 and CDR2 from the germline V gene are SQVTM and ANQGSEA. CDR3 length: 12 amino acids. CDR3 in DNA: TGCAGCGTTGGCCCCAGATTGGACGAGCAGTACTTC. Its protein product is CSVGPRLDEQYF.

V usage is TRBV5-1 and J usage is TRBJ2-7, with 8 bases that match TRBD1. Germline CDR1 and CDR2: SGHRS and YFSETQ. CDR3 length: 16 residues. The V gene end was trimmed by 7 bases and the J gene end by 2 bases; junction bases not matched to a gene: 14. CDR3 protein: CASRPGQGISTYEQYF. In DNA, the CDR3 is TGCGCCAGCCGACCCGGACAGGGCATTTCTACCTACGAGCAGTACTTC.

The chain uses TRBV18 and TRBJ2-2; TRBD1 aligns across 9 bases. Losses at the gene ends were 4 bases for V and 7 bases for J; bases not matched to a gene: 7. CDR1 and CDR2 (germline): KGHSH, LQKENI. The CDR3 spans 15 residues. The CDR3 spells CASSQRTGAGGELFF. Here the CDR3 DNA reads TGTGCCAGCTCACAGAGGACAGGGGCCGGCGGGGAGCTGTTTTTT.

This clone was picked up a small number of times. The chain has TRBV9 and TRBJ2-3; possible D gene TRBD2, 6 bases. CDR3 length equals 15 residues. Trimming took off 4 bases at V and 6 bases at J, with 18 bases between the two ends. Germline V gene sequence: CDR1 SGDLS, CDR2 YYNGEE. The CDR3 reads CASSFRDSALDTQYF. In DNA form, the CDR3 reads TGTGCCAGCAGCTTCCGGGACTCGGCCCTTGATACGCAGTATTTT.

This rearrangement joins TRBV28 to TRBJ1-2; 8 bases agree with TRBD1. J was trimmed by 4 bases and V by 2 bases; bases with no gene match: 6. The CDR3 consists of 15 residues. The germline CDR1 and CDR2 sequences are MDHEN and SYDVKM. This CDR3 reads CASSLQGAGGYGYTF. In DNA form, the CDR3 reads TGTGCCAGCAGTTTACAGGGGGCGGGCGGCTATGGCTACACCTTC.

The chain is built from TRBV6-1 and TRBJ2-7; D is undetermined. Germline V lookup: CDR1 MNHNS, CDR2 SASEGT. CDR3 length: 16 amino acids. The V end lost 1 base, the J end lost 5 bases, and 18 bases lay between the germline ends. This CDR3 reads CASSEGVAPVLNEQYF. In nucleotides, the CDR3 is TGTGCCAGCAGTGAAGGGGTAGCCCCCGTTTTAAACGAGCAGTACTTC.

V and J are TRBV9 and TRBJ2-7; 10 positions agree with TRBD1. Germline V gives CDR1 SGDLS, CDR2 YYNGEE. The CDR3 length is 14 residues. Unmatched junction bases numbered 9, after V lost 7 bases and J lost 5 bases. The CDR3 here is CASGTGTGDHEQYF. The CDR3 DNA reads as TGTGCCAGCGGAACCGGGACAGGGGACCACGAGCAGTACTTC.

The V call is TRBV7-9, the J call TRBJ2-1, with 7 nucleotides matching TRBD2. Germline lookup yields CDR1 SEHNR and CDR2 FQNEAQ (reference sequence). The CDR3 has 14 residues. Trimming at V came to 8 bases and at J to 0 bases, leaving 4 bases not matched to a gene. CDR3 region: CASGRESSYNEQFF. The CDR3 region has the DNA TGTGCCAGCGGGAGGGAGAGCTCCTACAATGAGCAGTTCTTC.

The chain links TRBV11-2 to TRBJ2-3; D gene ambiguous. Trimming removed 3 bases at V and 9 bases at J, with 10 bases between. The CDR3 covers 12 residues. CDR1 and CDR2 (germline): SGHAT, FQNNGV. In nucleotides, the CDR3 is TGTGCCAGCAGCTTCCTAGGAGCCACGCAGTATTTT. Amino acids: CASSFLGATQYF.

The chain links TRBV5-1 to TRBJ1-3, with D perhaps TRBD1 (6 bases). CDR1 SGHRS and CDR2 YFSETQ come from the germline V gene. The CDR3 is 16 residues long. The ends were cut back, 0 bases at V and 2 bases at J, with 12 bases in the middle. CDR3 sequence reads: CASSLEQTGTGNTIYF. CDR3 nucleotides: TGCGCCAGCAGCTTGGAACAAACAGGGACTGGAAACACCATATATTTT.

This clone was detected a few times. The chain is built from TRBV19 and TRBJ2-1; a possible D gene is TRBD1 (6 bases). The CDR3 has 18 amino acids. V lost 3 bases, J lost 2 bases, and 20 bases lay in between. Per the germline V gene, CDR1 is LNHDA and CDR2 is SQIVND (reference sequence). CDR3 amino acids: CASSIGGGPRVPYNEQFF. CDR3 sequence (DNA): TGTGCCAGTAGTATCGGTGGGGGCCCTAGGGTACCCTACAATGAGCAGTTCTTC.

The chain joins TRBV28 to TRBJ2-3, with D possibly TRBD1 on 5 matching bases. The CDR3 loop spans 15 amino acids. Trimming removed 7 bases from V and 0 bases from J, with 14 bases in between. Germline values: CDR1 MDHEN, CDR2 SYDVKM. This CDR3 reads CASTHWGASTDTQYF. The CDR3 nucleotides are TGTGCCAGCACCCACTGGGGCGCTAGCACAGATACGCAGTATTTT.

This clone occurred a few times. This sequence joins TRBV10-3 and TRBJ1-6; 10 nucleotides match TRBD1. The CDR3 contains 15 residues. Germline CDR1 and CDR2: ENHRY and SYGVKD. Unmatched junction bases numbered 7, after V lost 4 bases and J lost 10 bases. DNA for the CDR3: TGTGCCATCAGTGGACGGGACAGGGGTCGATCACCCCTCCACTTT. Translation: CAISGRDRGRSPLHF.

This chain uses TRBV28 with TRBJ1-2; 11 bases are shared with TRBD1. The CDR3 runs to 15 residues. CDR1 MDHEN and CDR2 SYDVKM come from the germline V gene. The V and J ends lost 2 bases and 4 bases, in that order; junction bases with no gene match: 3. The CDR3 region has the DNA TGTGCCAGCAGTTTAAGGACAGGGGGCTTCTATGGCTACACCTTC. Protein: CASSLRTGGFYGYTF.

In this sample, this clone turned up a few times. The chain couples TRBV5-1 to TRBJ2-1; TRBD1 agrees at 9 bases. The ends lost 0 bases at V and 4 bases at J; junction bases unmatched: 2. The CDR3 sequence is 15 residues long. CDR1 is SGHRS, CDR2 YFSETQ, per germline. This CDR3 reads CASSLGQGEYNEQFF. The CDR3 region has the DNA TGCGCCAGCAGCTTGGGACAGGGGGAATACAATGAGCAGTTCTTC.

The chain links TRBV27 to TRBJ1-6; 9 nucleotides align to TRBD1. The trim removed 5 bases at V and 6 bases at J, leaving 8 bases unmatched. The CDR3 is 16 residues long. The germline gives CDR1 MNHEY, CDR2 SMNVEV (reference sequence). CDR3 DNA: TGTGCCAGCAGTGAACAGGGGGCGCTGCCTAATTCACCCCTCCACTTT. Residues: CASSEQGALPNSPLHF.

This sequence joins TRBV28 and TRBJ2-7, with 7 bases lining up with TRBD2. The CDR3 is 15 amino acids. Germline loops: CDR1 MDHEN, CDR2 SYDVKM. V shed 3 bases, J shed 3 bases, and the junction held 8 bases outside the gene matches. CDR3 nucleotide sequence: TGTGCCAGCAGTTTTGTGGGGGGAGGGAACTACGAGCAGTACTTC. This sequence encodes CASSFVGGGNYEQYF.

This chain links TRBV5-1 with TRBJ1-4; possibly TRBD1 for D (5 bases). Per germline, CDR1 SGHRS and CDR2 YFSETQ. The CDR3 consists of 14 residues. V lost 0 bases and J lost 4, with 7 bases in between. The CDR3 DNA sequence: TGCGCCAGCAGCTTGGCAGGGAATAATGAAAAACTGTTTTTT. Translating it yields CASSLAGNNEKLFF.

In this sample, this clone turned up once. The J gene is TRBJ2-1, the V gene TRBV28, with 10 bases that match TRBD1. The germline gives CDR1 MDHEN, CDR2 SYDVKM. The V gene end was trimmed by 6 bases and the J gene end by 3 bases; junction bases not matched to a gene: 8. The CDR3 is 16 residues long. CDR3 sequence (DNA): TGTGCCAGCAGGCCGCTCCGGGACAGGGGCTACAATGAGCAGTTCTTC. Protein sequence: CASRPLRDRGYNEQFF.

The chain carries TRBV2 and TRBJ2-1; unclear D gene. Germline CDR1 is SNHLY and CDR2 is FYNNEI. This CDR3 region has 11 residues. The V end was cut by 7 bases, the J end by 7 bases, with 8 bases between. The CDR3 loop reads CASTSRNEQFF. The CDR3 nucleotides read TGTGCCAGCACGTCCCGGAATGAGCAGTTCTTC.

The rearrangement links TRBV19 to TRBJ2-7; 7 positions match TRBD1. V shed 8 bases, J shed 4 bases, and the junction held 8 bases outside the gene matches. Germline V gives CDR1 LNHDA, CDR2 SQIVND (reference sequence). The length of the CDR3 is 13 residues. The CDR3 nucleotides read TGTGCCAGTGCCCGACAGGGCGATTACGAGCAGTACTTC. Protein: CASARQGDYEQYF.

Concerning this clone: Mismatch with germline at one junction end may stem from a read error. This chain uses TRBV7-9 with TRBJ1-2; D is possibly TRBD1 (6 bases). The CDR3 runs 14 residues. The germline V gene encodes CDR1 SEHNR and CDR2 FQNEAQ (reference sequence). DNA for the CDR3: TGTTCCAGCAGCTTAGAGGGGGGGGCTAATGGCTACACCTTC. Its protein product is CSSSLEGGANGYTF.

This clone was counted a few times. This chain uses TRBV5-4 with TRBJ2-7; a weak D match, TRBD1 (6 bases). V shed 4 bases and J shed 1 base, with 15 bases lying between them. The CDR3 length is 15 residues. Germline V CDR1 and CDR2: SGHNT, YYREEE (reference sequence). This chain's CDR3 is CASSPSGQRSYEQYF. The CDR3 DNA reads as TGTGCCAGCAGCCCCTCGGGACAAAGATCCTACGAGCAGTACTTC.

The chain carries TRBV18 and TRBJ2-3, with a possible D match to TRBD2 (7 bases). Trimming left V 2 bases short and J 4 bases short, with 19 bases between. This CDR3 region has 17 residues. The germline V gene encodes CDR1 KGHSH and CDR2 LQKENI. CDR3 residues: CASSPTIRGGGADTQYF. In nucleotides, the CDR3 is TGTGCCAGCTCACCAACTATAAGGGGGGGCGGAGCAGATACGCAGTATTTT.

The V call is TRBV28, the J call TRBJ1-5, with D hard to call. Trimming stripped 3 bases from V and 1 base from J, with 10 bases between. The CDR3 has 15 residues. The germline gives CDR1 MDHEN, CDR2 SYDVKM. CDR3 in DNA: TGTGCCAGCAGTTTGTACACCCAAAGCAATCAGCCCCAGCATTTT. It yields the protein CASSLYTQSNQPQHF.